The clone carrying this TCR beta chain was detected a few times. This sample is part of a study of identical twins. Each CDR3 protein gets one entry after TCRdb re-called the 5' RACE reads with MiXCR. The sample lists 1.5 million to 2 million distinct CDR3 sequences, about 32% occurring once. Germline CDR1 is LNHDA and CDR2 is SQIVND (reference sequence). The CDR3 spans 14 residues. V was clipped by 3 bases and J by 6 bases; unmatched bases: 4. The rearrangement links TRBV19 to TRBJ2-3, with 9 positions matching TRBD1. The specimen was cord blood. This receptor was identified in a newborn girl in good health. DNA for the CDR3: TGTGCCAGTAGTATGTTAGGGACAGGGGATACGCAGTATTTT. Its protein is CASSMLGTGDTQYF.